This record covers a single T cell receptor beta chain. These data belong to a study of blood T cell repertoires in COVID-19. Study details: COVID-19 samples collected from the United States, Italy and Spain covered acute and convalescent phases.

CDR3 length equals 14 residues. The ends lost 4 bases at V and 7 bases at J; junction bases unmatched: 4. Germline CDR1 SGHVS, CDR2 FQNEAQ. Only in-frame clones appear in the TCRdb table, and some are missing; sequencing was by immunoSEQ multiplex PCR. The data hold 100,000 to 150,000 clones, with under 95% observed a single time. This clonotype originated in a man between 45 and 60 years old with active COVID-19. This chain uses TRBV7-8 with TRBJ1-4; 9 nucleotides match TRBD1. Material: peripheral blood. The CDR3 reads CASSSRQGGEKLFF. DNA for the CDR3: TGTGCCAGCAGCTCGAGACAGGGGGGTGAAAAACTGTTTTTT.